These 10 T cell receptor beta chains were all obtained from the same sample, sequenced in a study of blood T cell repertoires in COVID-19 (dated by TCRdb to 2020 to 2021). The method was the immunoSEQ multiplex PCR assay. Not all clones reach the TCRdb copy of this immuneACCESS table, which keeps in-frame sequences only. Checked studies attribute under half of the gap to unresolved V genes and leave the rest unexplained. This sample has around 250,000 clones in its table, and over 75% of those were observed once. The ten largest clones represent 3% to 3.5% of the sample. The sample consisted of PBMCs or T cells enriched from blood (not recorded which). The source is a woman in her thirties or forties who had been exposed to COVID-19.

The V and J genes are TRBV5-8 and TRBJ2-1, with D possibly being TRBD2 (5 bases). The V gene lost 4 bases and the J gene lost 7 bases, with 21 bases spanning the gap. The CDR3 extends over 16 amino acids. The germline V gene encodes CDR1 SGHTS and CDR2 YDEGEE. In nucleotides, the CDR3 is TGTGCCAGCAGCCCACGACTATATTCCGTTCCTAATGAGCAGTTCTTC. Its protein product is CASSPRLYSVPNEQFF.

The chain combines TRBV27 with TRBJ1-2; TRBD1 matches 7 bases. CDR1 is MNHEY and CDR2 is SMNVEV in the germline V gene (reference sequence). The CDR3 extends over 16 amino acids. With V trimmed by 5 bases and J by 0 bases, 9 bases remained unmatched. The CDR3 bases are TGTGCCAGCAGTCCCGGGACAGCCCCCTCTAACTATGGCTACACCTTC. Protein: CASSPGTAPSNYGYTF.

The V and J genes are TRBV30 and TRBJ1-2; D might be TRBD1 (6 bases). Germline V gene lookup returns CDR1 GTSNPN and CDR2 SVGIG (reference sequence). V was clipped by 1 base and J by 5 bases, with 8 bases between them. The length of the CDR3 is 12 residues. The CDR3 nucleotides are TGTGCCTGGAGTGGCCAGGGGTATGGCTACACCTTC. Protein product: CAWSGQGYGYTF.

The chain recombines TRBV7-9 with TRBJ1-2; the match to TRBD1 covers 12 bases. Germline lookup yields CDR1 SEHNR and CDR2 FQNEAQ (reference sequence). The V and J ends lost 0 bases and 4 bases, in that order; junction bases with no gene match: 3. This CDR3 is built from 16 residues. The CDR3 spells CASSLAPGQGAYGYTF. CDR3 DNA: TGTGCCAGCAGCTTAGCGCCGGGACAGGGGGCCTATGGCTACACCTTC.

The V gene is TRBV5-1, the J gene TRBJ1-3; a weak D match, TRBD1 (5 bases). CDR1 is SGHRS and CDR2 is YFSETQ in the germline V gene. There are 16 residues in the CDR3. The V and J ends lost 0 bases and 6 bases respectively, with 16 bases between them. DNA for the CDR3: TGCGCCAGCAGCTTGGTGGGGATTTTAGGGGAAAACACCATATATTTT. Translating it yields CASSLVGILGENTIYF.

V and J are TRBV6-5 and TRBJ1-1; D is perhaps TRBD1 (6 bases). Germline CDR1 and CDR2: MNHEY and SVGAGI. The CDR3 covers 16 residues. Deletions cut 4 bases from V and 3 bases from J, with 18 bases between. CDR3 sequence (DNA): TGTGCCAGCAGTTTCCAACGTACAGGGAAGGACACTGAAGCTTTCTTT. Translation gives CASSFQRTGKDTEAFF.

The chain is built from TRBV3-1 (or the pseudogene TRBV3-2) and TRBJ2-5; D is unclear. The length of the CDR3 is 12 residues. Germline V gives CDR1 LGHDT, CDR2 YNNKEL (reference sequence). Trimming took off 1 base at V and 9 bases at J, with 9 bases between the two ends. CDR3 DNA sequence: TGTGCCAGCAGCCAAGGTGTTTCCGCCCAGTACTTC. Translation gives CASSQGVSAQYF.

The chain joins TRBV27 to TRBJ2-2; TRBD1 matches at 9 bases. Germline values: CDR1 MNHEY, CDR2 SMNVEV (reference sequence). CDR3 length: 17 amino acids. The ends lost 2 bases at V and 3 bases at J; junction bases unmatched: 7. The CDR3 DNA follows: TGTGCCAGCAGTTTAATCCGGACAGGGGCCTACACCGGGGAGCTGTTTTTT. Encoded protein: CASSLIRTGAYTGELFF.

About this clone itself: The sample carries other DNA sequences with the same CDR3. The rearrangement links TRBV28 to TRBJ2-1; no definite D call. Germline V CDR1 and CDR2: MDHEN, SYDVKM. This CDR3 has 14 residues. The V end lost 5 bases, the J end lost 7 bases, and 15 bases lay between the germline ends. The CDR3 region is CASSPGTLRNEQFF. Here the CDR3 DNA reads TGTGCCAGCAGTCCTGGAACATTGAGGAATGAGCAGTTCTTC.

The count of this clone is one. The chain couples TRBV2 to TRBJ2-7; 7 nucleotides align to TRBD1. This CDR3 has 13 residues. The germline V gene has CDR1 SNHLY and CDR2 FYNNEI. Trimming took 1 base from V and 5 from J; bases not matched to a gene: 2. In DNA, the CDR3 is TGTGCCAGCAGTGAAGACAGGGGCCACGAGCAGTACGTC. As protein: CASSEDRGHEQYV.